The sequence of this T cell receptor (beta chain) was determined in a study of T and B cells in COVID-19 patients. For the study at large: Median age was approximately 34 years in the recovered cohort and around 63 years in the active-infection cohort.

Blood genomic DNA input for TRB amplification was about 240-550 ng. BIOMED2 TRB-A/B primer pools were used in multiplex TRB PCR. TCRdb re-called the multiplex PCR reads with MiXCR, one entry per CDR3 protein. This table has 12,000 to 15,000 distinct CDR3 sequences, roughly 27% appearing once. The study's findings and limits: Exclusive to the recovered cohort were 2,331 TCR clusters, around 31 of them with low generation probability. Patients with COVID-19 reportedly showed strongly skewed T cell receptor beta variable and joining gene usage.

Turning to this clonotype: Its antigen is undetermined.

V dropped 1 base and J dropped 1 base, with 4 bases sitting between them. CDR3 length: 13 residues. CDR1 and CDR2 from the germline V gene are MNHEY and SMNVEV (reference sequence). The material sequenced was blood. This TCR came from a human donor who had recovered from COVID-19. This chain joins TRBV27 and TRBJ1-1; D gene unclear. The CDR3, as DNA: TGTGCCAGCAGTTTATTGGGGAACACTGAAGCTTTCTTT. Translation gives CASSLLGNTEAFF.